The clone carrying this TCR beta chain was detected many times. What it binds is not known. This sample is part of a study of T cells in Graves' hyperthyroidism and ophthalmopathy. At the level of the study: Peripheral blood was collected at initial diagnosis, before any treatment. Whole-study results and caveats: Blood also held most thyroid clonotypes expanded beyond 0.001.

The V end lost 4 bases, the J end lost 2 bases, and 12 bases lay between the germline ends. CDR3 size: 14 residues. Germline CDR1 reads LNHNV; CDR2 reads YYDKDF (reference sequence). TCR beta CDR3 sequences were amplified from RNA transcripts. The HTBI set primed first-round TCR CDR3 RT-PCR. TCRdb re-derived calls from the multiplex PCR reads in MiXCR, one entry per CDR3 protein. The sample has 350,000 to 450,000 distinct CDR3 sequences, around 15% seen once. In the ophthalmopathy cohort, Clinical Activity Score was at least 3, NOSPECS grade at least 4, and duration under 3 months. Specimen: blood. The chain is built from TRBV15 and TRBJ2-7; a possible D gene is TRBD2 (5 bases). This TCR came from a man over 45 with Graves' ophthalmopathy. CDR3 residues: CATSKGGRTYEQYF. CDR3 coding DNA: TGTGCCACCAGCAAAGGAGGCCGAACCTACGAGCAGTACTTC.